This T cell receptor beta chain emerged from a study of T-cell reconstitution after alpha-beta-depleted transplantation in children (dated by TCRdb to the mid-2010s). In terms of the full investigation: Using TCR repertoire profiling, the study quantitatively followed how T-cell immune reconstitution unfolded in children after TCRalphabeta/CD19-depleted allogeneic hematopoietic cell transplantation.

Results the study describes overall, beyond this receptor: The frequencies of hyperexpanded clones fell over the following months, and after one year, T-cell counts and TCRbeta diversity were mostly attributed to newly produced T cells. In some patients, the high TCRbeta diversity seen at day 60 was put down to recipient T cells and intrathymic progenitors that had survived conditioning. About two months after transplant, the apparently early recovery of alphabetaT-cell counts reportedly depended on just several hundred clones that had expanded rapidly and came from non-depleted graft cells.

The germline V gene gives CDR1 as SGHRS and CDR2 as YFSETQ. Trimming removed 4 bases from V and 5 bases from J, leaving 17 bases between the germline ends. The cysteine opens and the phenylalanine closes a CDR3 of 15 amino acids. Of the read, only the CDR3 DNA is kept; its 45 bases are in frame from base 1. According to the study, the label for this sample's treatment or condition signals: allogeneic hematopoietic cell transplantation with graft depleted of TCRalphabeta T cells and CD19 B cells. The children who served as transplant recipients had been given grafts of TCRalphabeta/CD19-depleted allogeneic hematopoietic cells. With regard to this clonotype: What antigen it recognizes has not been identified. The input lacks base qualities; no much larger clone sits a single base away.

Receptors were amplified or captured by PCR. The listed sequencing device is Illumina HiSeq 2500. Molecular barcoding was employed in the preparation of TCR libraries, with unique molecular identifiers being used to normalize TCRbeta repertoire quantification. The public reads were run again by TCRdb, first through fastp at Q25 and then through MiXCR, and only productive beta chains were kept. Each entry is one CDR3 protein sequence, shown with its most common DNA and genes. In this sample the table shows over 200,000 distinct CDR3 sequences, roughly 11% of which occur a single time. Clones ranked in the top ten supply 28% of the sample.

This specimen was PBMCs, taken before TCRalphabeta/CD19-depleted stem cell transplant. This receptor was taken from a child under two years old with acute myeloid leukemia, due to receive a stem cell transplant. The chain is assembled from TRBV5-1 and TRBJ2-3; the D region is possibly TRBD1 or TRBD2, each matching across 5 bases. CDR3 region: CASSHNEGSLDTQYF. The DNA is as follows: TGCGCCAGCAGCCATAACGAGGGGTCCCTAGATACGCAGTATTTT.